Shown below are 9 T cell receptor beta chains from a single sample sequenced in a study of CD8 T cells in ankylosing spondylitis. Their antigens are not known. Study-wide findings and caveats: Blood from ankylosing spondylitis patients appeared to carry a characteristic roughly eight-variant TCR beta motif.

TCRdb itself ran the 5' RACE reads through MiXCR, one entry per CDR3 protein. This repertoire shows 700,000 to 1,000,000 distinct CDR3 sequences, roughly 12% found once; its top ten account for around 0.51%. The sample consisted of blood, either unsorted or a sorted T cell fraction (not recorded which). Every receptor here comes from a male donor with ankylosing spondylitis.

Only a few counts were recorded for this clonotype. The CDR3 DNA follows: TGTGCCAGCAGTGACCTGGGGGGGCGGAGTATATTCTACAATGAGCAGTTCTTC. Translating gives CASSDLGGRSIFYNEQFF. This sequence joins TRBV25-1 and TRBJ2-1; tentatively, D is TRBD2 (7 bases). Trimming pared 3 bases from V and 3 bases from J, leaving 21 bases between. The CDR3 consists of 18 residues. Looked up from germline, CDR1 is MGHDK and CDR2 is SYGVNS.

This clonotype was counted between two and nine times. The chain uses TRBV28 and TRBJ1-5; possible D gene TRBD1, 6 bases. The CDR3 has 16 residues. Germline CDR1 MDHEN, CDR2 SYDVKM. The V and J ends lost 3 bases and 5 bases respectively, with 17 bases between them. The CDR3 DNA reads TGTGCCAGCAGTTTCACTGGCAGGGGCGCTGATCAGCCCCAGCATTTT. This translates into CASSFTGRGADQPQHF. The full variable domain, with the rest looked up from reference TRBV28 and TRBJ1-5, is DVKVTQSSRYLVKRTGEKVFLECVQDMDHENMFWYRQDPGLGLRLIYFSYDVKMKEKGDIPEGYSVSREKKERFSLILESASTNQTSMYLCASSFTGRGADQPQHFGDGTRLSIL.

The CDR3 DNA reads as TGTGCCAGCAGCCGCGCAGAGACTAATTCACCCCTCCACTTT. Protein product: CASSRAETNSPLHF. The chain employs TRBV7-9 and TRBJ1-6; no definite D call. V was clipped by 5 bases and J by 6 bases, with 11 bases between them. CDR3 length equals 14 residues. Germline loops: CDR1 SEHNR, CDR2 FQNEAQ (reference sequence).

This rearrangement joins TRBV28 to TRBJ1-1, with TRBD1 matching over 7 bases. The V segment lost 10 bases and the J segment 6 bases; nucleotides outside the gene matches: 11. Germline CDR1 reads MDHEN; CDR2 reads SYDVKM. CDR3 length: 13 residues. CDR3 loop: CATRTQGQAEAFF. The CDR3 DNA is TGTGCCACCCGTACACAGGGGCAGGCTGAAGCTTTCTTT.

There are a few counts of this clonotype. The chain combines TRBV5-1 with TRBJ2-1, with a possible D match to TRBD2 (5 bases). Germline lookup yields CDR1 SGHRS and CDR2 YFSETQ. V lost 3 bases, J lost 8 bases, and 18 bases lay in between. The CDR3 is 15 amino acids. The CDR3 loop reads CASSSAYSSGDEQFF. DNA of the CDR3: TGCGCCAGCAGCTCGGCCTACTCAAGCGGCGATGAGCAGTTCTTC.

This clonotype was recorded many times. CDR3 loop: CSARTRDRGSSQPQHF. In DNA form, the CDR3 reads TGCAGTGCTAGAACTAGGGACAGGGGTTCTTCTCAGCCCCAGCATTTT. The rearrangement joins TRBV20-1 to TRBJ1-5; 10 bases map to TRBD1. With 2 bases clipped from V and 6 bases from J, the junction kept 10 bases outside the gene matches. CDR1 and CDR2 from the germline V gene are DFQATT and SNEGSKA (reference sequence). The CDR3 is 16 residues long.

This clonotype was seen a handful of times. The chain carries TRBV20-1 and TRBJ2-7; D might be TRBD1 or TRBD2, each matching 6 bases. Trimming left V 3 bases short and J 0 bases short, with 18 bases between. Germline CDR1 reads DFQATT; CDR2 reads SNEGSKA (reference sequence). CDR3 size: 16 residues. CDR3 in DNA: TGCAGTGCTAGGGTTCCGGGGGCAGCTAGCTCCTACGAGCAGTACTTC. The encoded protein is CSARVPGAASSYEQYF.

This clonotype was seen more than once but under ten times. V is TRBV20-1 and J is TRBJ1-6, with TRBD1 matching over 9 bases. The CDR3 is 15 amino acids. V trimming: 5 bases; J trimming: 6 bases; junction bases outside the gene matches: 8. The V gene's germline CDR1 is DFQATT and CDR2 SNEGSKA (reference sequence). CDR3 DNA sequence: TGCAGTGCTCCGGACAGGGGTCGTATTAATTCACCCCTCCACTTT. Its translation is CSAPDRGRINSPLHF.

CDR3 sequence reads: CASRGLAGVYNEQFF. The CDR3 coding sequence is TGTGCCAGCAGGGGACTAGCGGGAGTTTACAATGAGCAGTTCTTC. The rearrangement uses TRBV27 and TRBJ2-1, with 14 bases matching TRBD2. The CDR3 runs 15 residues. Germline CDR1 reads MNHEY; CDR2 reads SMNVEV (reference sequence). V was pared by 6 bases and J by 4 bases, with 2 bases of the junction left unmatched.